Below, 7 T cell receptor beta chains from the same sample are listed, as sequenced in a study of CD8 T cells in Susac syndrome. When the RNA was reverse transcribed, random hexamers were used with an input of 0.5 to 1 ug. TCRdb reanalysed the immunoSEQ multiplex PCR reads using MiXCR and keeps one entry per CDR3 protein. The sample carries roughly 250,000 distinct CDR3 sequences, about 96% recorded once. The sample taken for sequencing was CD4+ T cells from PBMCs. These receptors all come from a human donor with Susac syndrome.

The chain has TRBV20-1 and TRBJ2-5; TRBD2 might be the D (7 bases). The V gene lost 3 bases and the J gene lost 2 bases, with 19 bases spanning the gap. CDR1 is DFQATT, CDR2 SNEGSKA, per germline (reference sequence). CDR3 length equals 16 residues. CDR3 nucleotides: TGCAGTGCTAGCTCCGACCAGGGAGGGACACAAGAGACCCAGTACTTC. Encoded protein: CSASSDQGGTQETQYF.

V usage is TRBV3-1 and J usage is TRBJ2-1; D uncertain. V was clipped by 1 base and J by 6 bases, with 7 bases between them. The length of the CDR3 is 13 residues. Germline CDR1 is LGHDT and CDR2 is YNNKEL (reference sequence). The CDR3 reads CASSQVSANEQFF. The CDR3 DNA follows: TGTGCCAGCAGCCAAGTCAGCGCCAATGAGCAGTTCTTC.

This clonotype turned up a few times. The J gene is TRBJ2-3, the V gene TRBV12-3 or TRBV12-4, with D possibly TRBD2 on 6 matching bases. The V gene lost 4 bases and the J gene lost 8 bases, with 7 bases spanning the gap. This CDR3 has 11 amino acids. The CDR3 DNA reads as TGTGCCAGCAGTTGGAGGGGTACGCAGTATTTT. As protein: CASSWRGTQYF.

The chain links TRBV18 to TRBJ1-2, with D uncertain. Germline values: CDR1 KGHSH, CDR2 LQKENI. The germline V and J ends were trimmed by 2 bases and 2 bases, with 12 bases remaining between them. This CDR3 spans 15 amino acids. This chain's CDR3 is CASSPEVRRNYGYTF. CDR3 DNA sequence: TGTGCCAGCTCACCAGAGGTCCGGAGAAACTATGGCTACACCTTC.

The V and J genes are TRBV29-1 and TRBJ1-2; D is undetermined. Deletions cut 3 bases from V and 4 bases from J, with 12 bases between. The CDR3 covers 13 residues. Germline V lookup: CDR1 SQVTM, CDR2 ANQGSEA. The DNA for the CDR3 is TGCAGCGTTGAGGCAGGATTGGCCTATGGCTACACCTTC. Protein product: CSVEAGLAYGYTF. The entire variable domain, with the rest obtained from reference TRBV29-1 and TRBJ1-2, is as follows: SAVISQKPSRDICQRGTSLTIQCQVDSQVTMMFWYRQQPGQSLTLIATANQGSEATYESGFVIDKFPISRPNLTFSTLTVSNMSPEDSSIYLCSVEAGLAYGYTFGSGTRLTVV.

The DNA of the CDR3 is TGCGCCAGCAGCCAAGAGGACAGGGCTACAGATACGCAGTATTTT. Protein sequence: CASSQEDRATDTQYF. The chain is built from TRBV4-1 and TRBJ2-3; 8 positions match TRBD1. The length of the CDR3 is 15 residues. Losses at the gene ends were 0 bases for V and 3 bases for J; bases not matched to a gene: 2. CDR1 is MGHRA and CDR2 is YSYEKL in the germline V gene.

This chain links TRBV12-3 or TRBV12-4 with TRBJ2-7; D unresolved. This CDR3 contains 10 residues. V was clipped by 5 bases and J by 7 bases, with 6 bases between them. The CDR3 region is CASSRREQYF. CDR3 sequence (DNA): TGTGCCAGCAGTCGGCGAGAGCAGTACTTC.